Detailed here is one T cell receptor beta chain. Its target is not known. The data originate from a study of blood T cells in healthy people across ages. Study results and limitations: Roughly linearly, TCR beta diversity per million T cells fell as age increased.

The CDR3 totals 16 residues. Germline V gene sequence: CDR1 SGHTA, CDR2 FQGTGA. The authors ran a second PCR of about 7 to 12 cycles using a sample-barcoded 5' primer and a J-beta primer mix. Each cDNA molecule was tagged by a template-switch adaptor with 12 random nucleotides. TCRdb fed the 5' RACE reads into MiXCR, producing one record per CDR3 protein. This sample has 550,000 to 700,000 distinct CDR3 sequences; about 26% occur once, and the top ten carry approximately 17%. The material sequenced was blood. The rearrangement uses TRBV7-3 and TRBJ2-5; TRBD2 is a possible D gene (6 bases). The end of the DNA aligns better with TRBJ2-1, so the J call may be wrong. The clonotype originates from a woman between 65 and 79 years old in good health. In DNA, the CDR3 is TGTGCCAGCAGCTTAAATCCCCGTGGAGGGGCAGCTGAGCAGTTCTTC. It codes for CASSLNPRGGAAEQFF.